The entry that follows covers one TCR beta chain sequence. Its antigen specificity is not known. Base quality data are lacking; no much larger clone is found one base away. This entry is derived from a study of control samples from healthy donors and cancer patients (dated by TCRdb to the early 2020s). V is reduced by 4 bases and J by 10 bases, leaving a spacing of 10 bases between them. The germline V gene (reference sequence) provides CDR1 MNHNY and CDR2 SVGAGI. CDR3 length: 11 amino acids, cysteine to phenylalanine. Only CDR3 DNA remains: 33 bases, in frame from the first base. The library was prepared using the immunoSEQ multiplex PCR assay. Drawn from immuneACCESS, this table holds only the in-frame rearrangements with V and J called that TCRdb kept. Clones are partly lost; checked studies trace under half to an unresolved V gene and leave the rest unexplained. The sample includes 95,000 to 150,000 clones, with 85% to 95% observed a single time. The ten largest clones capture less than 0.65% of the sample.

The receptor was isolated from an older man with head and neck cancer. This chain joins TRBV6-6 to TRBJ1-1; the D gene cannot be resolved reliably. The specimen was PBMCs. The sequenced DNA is TGTGCCAGCAGTTCCGCGGTAGGAGCTTTCTTT. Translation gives CASSSAVGAFF.